This TCR beta chain was recorded in a study of blood T cells in healthy people across ages. Aged about 6 to 100, donors were systemically healthy Caucasians from Russia. The draw of peripheral blood yielded approximately 10 milliliters from each donor. Comment on this clonotype: Its antigen remains unidentified.

Study results and limitations: Leaving the PBMCs unsorted stopped any conclusive comparison of naive versus antigen-experienced cells.

Together with a sample-barcoded 5' primer, a J-beta primer mix was included in a second PCR lasting roughly 6 to 12 cycles. A template-switch adaptor with 12 random nucleotides tagged each cDNA molecule. From the 5' RACE reads, TCRdb called clonotypes with MiXCR, one entry per CDR3 protein. This sample carries more than 1 million distinct CDR3 sequences, 45% of them seen once, and the ten largest clones take 18%. The CDR3 covers 15 residues. J is TRBJ2-7 and V is TRBV12-3 or TRBV12-4; D perhaps matches TRBD2 (6 bases). With the DNA end fitting TRBJ2-5 better, the J assignment may be wrong. This sequence was found in a woman in her sixties in good health. Sequences were obtained from blood. CDR3 loop: CASSEGGTGRETQYF. The CDR3 DNA follows: TGTGCCAGCAGCGAGGGCGGGACCGGCCGGGAGACCCAGTACTTC.